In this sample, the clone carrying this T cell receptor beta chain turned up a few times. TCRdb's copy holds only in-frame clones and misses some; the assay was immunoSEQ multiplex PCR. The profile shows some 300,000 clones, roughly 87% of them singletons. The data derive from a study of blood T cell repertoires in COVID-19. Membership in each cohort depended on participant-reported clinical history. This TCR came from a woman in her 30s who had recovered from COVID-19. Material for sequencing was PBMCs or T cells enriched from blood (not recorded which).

The CDR3 loop reads CASSEDEAGGMYEQYF. CDR3 bases: TGTGCCAGCAGTGAAGACGAGGCGGGGGGGATGTACGAGCAGTACTTC. This sequence joins TRBV2 and TRBJ2-7; 9 bases are a match to TRBD2. The CDR3 loop spans 16 amino acids. The V gene's germline CDR1 is SNHLY and CDR2 FYNNEI. Trimming took 1 base from V and 4 from J; bases not matched to a gene: 8.